Below are 9 T cell receptor beta chains sequenced from a single sample in a study of blood T cell repertoires in COVID-19. Assay: immunoSEQ multiplex PCR; the TCRdb copy retains only in-frame clones and omits some. Among some 250,000 clones listed, 85% to 90% were seen once. Sequencing was done on a sample of PBMCs or T cells enriched from blood (not recorded which). The receptors were gathered from a man in his forties who had recovered from COVID-19.

The chain uses TRBV12-3 or TRBV12-4 and TRBJ2-3; D uncertain. The CDR3 runs to 11 residues. V was pared by 6 bases and J by 6 bases, with 7 bases between. The CDR3: CASSIEDTQYF. Written as DNA, the CDR3 is TGTGCCAGCAGCATAGAGGATACGCAGTATTTT.

The rearrangement links TRBV4-3 to TRBJ2-7, with 8 bases aligning to TRBD1. The CDR3 is made up of 15 amino acids. The germline V gene has CDR1 LGHNA and CDR2 YSLEER. V shed 0 bases, J shed 3 bases, and the junction held 4 bases outside the gene matches. CDR3 in DNA: TGCGCCAGCAGCCAAGATCCCGGACAGGGCTACGAGCAGTACTTC. Residues: CASSQDPGQGYEQYF.

The V call is TRBV10-2, the J call TRBJ1-6, with TRBD1 matching 7 bases. V shed 5 bases, J shed 0 bases, and the junction held 13 bases outside the gene matches. The CDR3 loop spans 19 amino acids. Germline-derived CDR1 and CDR2 are WSHSY and SAAADI. CDR3 DNA: TGCGCCAGCAGTATCCGGGCACAGGGGCCCCGCTCCTATAATTCACCCCTCCACTTT. This translates into CASSIRAQGPRSYNSPLHF.

The V and J genes are TRBV5-1 and TRBJ2-2; 7 nucleotides line up with TRBD1. Per germline, CDR1 SGHRS and CDR2 YFSETQ. V shed 4 bases and J 4 bases; nucleotides not matched to a gene: 10. This CDR3 region has 16 residues. The CDR3 spells CASSTTGTALTGELFF. CDR3 sequence (DNA): TGCGCCAGCAGCACCACCGGGACAGCACTCACCGGGGAGCTGTTTTTT. The variable domain in full, completed from reference TRBV5-1 and TRBJ2-2, reads KAGVTQTPRYLIKTRGQQVTLSCSPISGHRSVSWYQQTPGQGLQFLFEYFSETQRNKGNFPGRFSGRQFSNSRSEMNVSTLELGDSALYLCASSTTGTALTGELFFGEGSRLTVL.

J is TRBJ2-1 and V is TRBV5-8, with TRBD2 identical over 9 bases. Germline V gene data show CDR1 as SGHTS and CDR2 as YDEGEE. This CDR3 comprises 17 residues. Losses at the gene ends were 4 bases for V and 10 bases for J; bases not matched to a gene: 18. The CDR3: CASSGIGTSRIPMEQFF. DNA of the CDR3: TGTGCCAGCAGCGGGATCGGGACTAGCAGAATCCCCATGGAGCAGTTCTTC.

The chain is built from TRBV3-1 (or the pseudogene TRBV3-2) and TRBJ2-1, with D possibly being TRBD2 (5 bases). Germline CDR1 and CDR2: LGHDT and YNNKEL (reference sequence). This CDR3 has 19 residues. The V end was cut by 7 bases, the J end by 0 bases, with 25 bases between. The CDR3 is CASNKKGSRGASSYNEQFF. The DNA of the CDR3 is TGTGCCAGCAACAAAAAGGGCTCCCGGGGAGCAAGCTCCTACAATGAGCAGTTCTTC.

This clone has a single count. A read error may account for a junction end that differs from germline. The chain is built from TRBV30 and TRBJ2-7; maybe TRBD1 (6 bases). CDR3 length: 12 residues. Per germline, CDR1 GTSNPN and CDR2 SVGIG (reference sequence). The CDR3 loop reads CAWREEVGQLTF. The DNA of the CDR3 is TGTGCCTGGAGAGAAGAGGTTGGACAGTTAACTTTC.

The rearrangement joins TRBV7-2 to TRBJ1-6; maybe TRBD1 (6 bases). The V end lost 4 bases, the J end lost 6 bases, and 19 bases lay between the germline ends. Germline lookup yields CDR1 SGHTA and CDR2 FQGNSA. This CDR3 is built from 17 residues. The DNA for the CDR3 is TGTGCCAGCAGCTCCCCGCGCGGGGGCTTTGGTAATTCACCCCTCCACTTT. Protein product: CASSSPRGGFGNSPLHF.

V gene TRBV28 combines with J gene TRBJ1-2; 10 bases agree with TRBD1. Per germline, CDR1 MDHEN and CDR2 SYDVKM. The CDR3 has 17 amino acids. Trimming cost V 4 bases and J 4 bases; bases outside gene matches: 12. CDR3 sequence reads: CASSSGTGVLFFYGYTF. CDR3 in DNA: TGTGCCAGCAGTTCCGGGACAGGGGTCCTTTTTTTCTATGGCTACACCTTC.